This note documents a single T cell receptor beta chain sequence. What antigen it recognizes has not been identified. No much larger clone exists at a distance of one base, and base qualities are not known. This sample is drawn from a study of blood T cell repertoires in COVID-19 (dated by TCRdb to 2019 to 2021). With regard to the full study: Samples covering the acute and convalescent phases of COVID-19 were provided by collaborators in the United States, Italy and Spain. A de-identified subject ID, COVID-19 status, age in years and sex were almost always included in the sample metadata. Where available, HLA class I and class II types were taken from metadata supplied by the sample provider and were not determined by assay-based typing. Subjects who had been exposed to COVID-19, were actively infected with it, or had recovered from it provided the deeply sampled blood TCRbeta repertoires that made up the dataset. The repertoires were released in a freely available public database intended as a resource for research on the immune response to SARS-CoV-2. Samples came from the ongoing ImmuneRACE study (first 160 participants) plus 1,254 subjects from 6 global collaborators. The prospective study material was composed of cDNA or gDNA derived from T cells, B-cell-depleted T cells, or PBMCs.

Each collaborating institution followed its own protocols to collect whole blood in K2EDTA tubes. Collaborator samples were shipped for TCRbeta analysis as frozen whole blood, isolated PBMCs, or DNA extracted from either sample type. Results and caveats for the whole study, not just this receptor: Clinical and demographic metadata were provided uncurated, with the amount varying by source and participant.

TCRbeta CDR3 regions were amplified from genomic DNA by means of the immunoSEQ Assay, a bias-controlled multiplex PCR. In the authors' own workflow: The number of nucleated cells in each sample was estimated from the amplification of reference gene primers within the assay. To quantify the absolute abundance of each unique TCRbeta CDR3 rearrangement, sequence reads were collapsed and filtered. For each sample, productive Simpson clonality was calculated by taking the square root of Simpson's diversity index across productive rearrangements. TCRdb obtained this table from immuneACCESS and retained in-frame rearrangements with V and J assigned. These tables miss some clones; where compared with another copy, unresolved V genes account for less than half of the shortfall, and the remainder is unexplained. V and J calls and clone size are those listed in that table; D and trimming were worked out from the DNA. The sample includes some 88,000 clones, with approximately 83% observed a single time. The ten largest clones represent 3.8% of the sample.

The germline V gene encodes CDR1 SGHRS and CDR2 YFSETQ. A distance of 18 bases separates the germline ends of V and J, which lose 4 bases and 0 bases respectively. Taken from cysteine to phenylalanine, the CDR3 has 17 residues. The CDR3 DNA has 51 bases and is translated from base 1. Sequencing was carried out using peripheral blood. The TCR was taken from a man between 60 and 75 years old with acute or convalescent COVID-19. The chain couples TRBV5-1 to TRBJ2-3, with a tentative D gene TRBD2 over 7 matching bases. The CDR3 protein sequence reads: CASSRGGGDPSTDTQYF. The sequence in DNA is TGCGCCAGCAGCAGAGGGGGAGGGGATCCTAGCACAGATACGCAGTATTTT.